Below are 14 T cell receptor beta chains sequenced from a single sample in a study of blood T cell repertoires in COVID-19. Only in-frame clones appear in the TCRdb table, and some are missing; sequencing was by immunoSEQ multiplex PCR. This table has approximately 99,000 clones, almost 90% appearing once. Sequencing was done on a sample of peripheral blood. The receptors were sampled from a man between 45 and 60 years old with COVID-19, enrolled during active disease.

The count of this clone is one. V gene TRBV14 combines with J gene TRBJ2-5; possible D gene TRBD2, 5 bases. The CDR3 has 13 amino acids. Trimming shortened V by 5 bases and J by 7 bases, and 14 bases separated the two germline ends. In germline, CDR1 is SGHDN, CDR2 FVKESK. The CDR3 DNA sequence: TGTGCCAGCAGCGACACGGCGGGCGGGACCCAGTACTTC. Its protein product is CASSDTAGGTQYF.

V is TRBV5-8 and J is TRBJ1-2; no clear D. V lost 0 bases and J 4 bases, leaving 19 bases between the germline ends. Germline CDR1 and CDR2: SGHTS and YDEGEE. This CDR3 contains 17 residues. The CDR3 loop reads CASSLGLHFEPGYGYTF. As DNA, the CDR3 is TGTGCCAGCAGCTTGGGACTGCACTTTGAACCGGGCTATGGCTACACCTTC.

CDR3 in amino acids: CASSVVGQGGNSPLHF. The CDR3 nucleotides read TGTGCCAGCAGCGTAGTTGGACAGGGAGGTAATTCACCCCTCCACTTT. The chain carries TRBV9 and TRBJ1-6, with 8 nucleotides matching TRBD1. This CDR3 has 16 amino acids. Germline loops: CDR1 SGDLS, CDR2 YYNGEE. V shed 0 bases and J 6 bases; nucleotides not matched to a gene: 5.

The chain joins TRBV5-1 to TRBJ1-1, with a possible D match to TRBD1 (5 bases). The CDR3 runs 15 residues. Germline V CDR1 and CDR2: SGHRS, YFSETQ. The V end was cut by 1 base, the J end by 11 bases, with 21 bases between. CDR3 loop: CASSLTQGGVVVAFF. DNA of the CDR3: TGCGCCAGCAGCTTGACGCAGGGAGGTGTCGTGGTGGCTTTCTTT.

V gene TRBV28 combines with J gene TRBJ2-7, with 8 bases lining up with TRBD2. The CDR3 runs 15 residues. Trimming took 6 bases from V and 4 from J; bases not matched to a gene: 11. Germline V gene data show CDR1 as MDHEN and CDR2 as SYDVKM. The CDR3 region has the DNA TGTGCCAGCAGCCTCCTCGGGGGGGATCTTTACGAGCAGTACTTC. It encodes CASSLLGGDLYEQYF.

This clone showed up just once. The rearrangement joins TRBV6-1 to TRBJ2-2, with a weak D call TRBD2 (5 bases). With 0 bases removed from V and 6 bases from J, the gap between germline ends came to 5 bases. The CDR3 covers 13 residues. CDR1 and CDR2 from the germline V gene are MNHNS and SASEGT. The CDR3 DNA sequence: TGTGCCAGCAGTGAAGCAGCGGCCGGGGAGCTGTTTTTT. Its protein is CASSEAAAGELFF.

V and J are TRBV16 and TRBJ2-5, with D possibly TRBD1 on 5 matching bases. The germline V gene encodes CDR1 KGHSY and CDR2 FQNENV. The CDR3 consists of 14 residues. Trimming took 2 bases from V and 1 from J, leaving 8 bases between them. CDR3 sequence reads: CASSQNQGQETQYF. In DNA form, the CDR3 reads TGTGCCAGCAGCCAAAACCAGGGCCAAGAGACCCAGTACTTC. Full variable domain (rest looked up from reference TRBV16 and TRBJ2-5): GEEVAQTPKHLVRGEGQKAKLYCAPIKGHSYVFWYQQVLKNEFKFLISFQNENVFDETGMPKERFSAKCLPNSPCSLEIQATKLEDSAVYFCASSQNQGQETQYFGPGTRLLVL.

This sequence joins TRBV5-1 and TRBJ2-7, with 7 bases that match TRBD2. The CDR3 runs to 14 residues. Germline CDR1 and CDR2: SGHRS and YFSETQ. The V and J ends lost 0 bases and 3 bases, in that order; junction bases with no gene match: 3. CDR3 in amino acids: CASSLGWGGYEQYF. The CDR3 DNA reads TGCGCCAGCAGCTTGGGCTGGGGGGGCTACGAGCAGTACTTC.

The rearrangement links TRBV7-2 to TRBJ1-2, with D unclear. The germline V gene encodes CDR1 SGHTA and CDR2 FQGNSA. Trimming took 0 bases from V and 2 from J, leaving 10 bases between them. This CDR3 has 15 residues. For the CDR3, the DNA is TGTGCCAGCAGCTTAGCGGTTACGGGAAACTATGGCTACACCTTC. Protein product: CASSLAVTGNYGYTF.

The chain couples TRBV7-3 to TRBJ2-5, with 7 bases that match TRBD1. J was trimmed by 4 bases and V by 6 bases; bases with no gene match: 8. Germline V lookup: CDR1 SGHTA, CDR2 FQGTGA. This CDR3 comprises 14 residues. The CDR3 loop is CASSPTGEAETQYF. The CDR3 bases are TGTGCCAGCAGTCCCACAGGGGAAGCAGAGACCCAGTACTTC.

The V and J genes are TRBV3-1 (or the pseudogene TRBV3-2) and TRBJ2-7, with D perhaps TRBD2 (5 bases). Germline V lookup: CDR1 LGHDT, CDR2 YNNKEL (reference sequence). There are 14 residues in the CDR3. The V and J ends lost 4 bases and 2 bases respectively, with 12 bases between them. The CDR3 loop reads CASSRSLATYEQYF. CDR3 DNA: TGTGCCAGCAGCCGCAGCCTAGCAACCTACGAGCAGTACTTC.

The chain couples TRBV5-5 to TRBJ1-3; the D is unclear. The CDR3 is 12 amino acids. Deletions cut 7 bases from V and 4 bases from J, with 9 bases between. CDR1 SGHKS and CDR2 YYEKEE come from the germline V gene (reference sequence). The CDR3 DNA reads as TGTGCCAGCGCGAGTGTGGGAAACACCATATATTTT. The encoded protein is CASASVGNTIYF.

V usage is TRBV28 and J usage is TRBJ1-1; D not resolved. This CDR3 has 14 residues. Germline-derived CDR1 and CDR2 are MDHEN and SYDVKM. V dropped 6 bases and J dropped 7 bases, with 18 bases sitting between them. The CDR3 DNA is TGTGCCAGCAGGGTATTCGACGGGAGAGTTGAAGCTTTCTTT. It yields the protein CASRVFDGRVEAFF. The full variable domain, in which reference TRBV28 and TRBJ1-1 provide the parts outside the CDR3, is DVKVTQSSRYLVKRTGEKVFLECVQDMDHENMFWYRQDPGLGLRLIYFSYDVKMKEKGDIPEGYSVSREKKERFSLILESASTNQTSMYLCASRVFDGRVEAFFGQGTRLTVV.

The genes are TRBV30 and TRBJ1-4, with 12 nucleotides matching TRBD1. V lost 1 base to trimming and J lost 7 bases; unmatched junction nucleotides: 1. The CDR3 contains 14 residues. Germline CDR1 is GTSNPN and CDR2 is SVGIG (reference sequence). CDR3 region: CAWSGDRGREKLFF. The CDR3 nucleotides are TGTGCCTGGAGTGGGGACAGGGGGCGTGAAAAACTGTTTTTT.